A single sample gave rise to the 23 T cell receptor beta chains below, sequenced in a study of CD8 T cells in ankylosing spondylitis. Findings and caveats of the study: Within ankylosing spondylitis blood, a TCR beta motif made up of seven to nine highly homologous variants appeared to be characteristic.

No antigens are known for them. MiXCR, run by TCRdb on the 5' RACE reads, gives a single entry per CDR3 protein. In the table there are 470,000 or so distinct CDR3 sequences, roughly a quarter of which are singletons. Input material: blood, either unsorted or a sorted T cell fraction (not recorded which). The receptors were sampled from a male donor with ankylosing spondylitis.

This clonotype was seen a few times. Written as DNA, the CDR3 is TGTGCCAGCAGTCCCCTGCACAATGAGCAGTTCTTC. Its protein product is CASSPLHNEQFF. The V gene is TRBV6-6, the J gene TRBJ2-1; unclear D gene. The CDR3 sequence is 12 residues long. Trimming took off 5 bases at V and 5 bases at J, with 7 bases between the two ends. Germline lookup yields CDR1 MNHNY and CDR2 SVGAGI (reference sequence).

This clonotype has at least ten counts. The genes are TRBV5-1 and TRBJ2-1, with 11 positions matching TRBD2. The CDR3 contains 16 residues. The V segment lost 4 bases and the J segment 8 bases; nucleotides outside the gene matches: 11. Germline CDR1 SGHRS, CDR2 YFSETQ. CDR3 DNA: TGCGCCAGCAGCCGATCCCTAGCGGGAGGTCGGGATGAGCAGTTCTTC. Encoded protein: CASSRSLAGGRDEQFF. Using reference TRBV5-1 and TRBJ2-1 for the parts outside the CDR3, the full variable domain is KAGVTQTPRYLIKTRGQQVTLSCSPISGHRSVSWYQQTPGQGLQFLFEYFSETQRNKGNFPGRFSGRQFSNSRSEMNVSTLELGDSALYLCASSRSLAGGRDEQFFGPGTRLTVL.

The chain has TRBV7-2 and TRBJ1-2, with a tentative D call TRBD1 (5 bases). With 5 bases removed from V and 4 bases from J, the gap between germline ends came to 11 bases. CDR1 and CDR2 (germline): SGHTA, FQGNSA. This CDR3 has 13 residues. CDR3 nucleotide sequence: TGTGCCAGCAGCCCACAGGTCCGCTATGGCTACACCTTC. Translated, it gives CASSPQVRYGYTF.

This clonotype showed up just a few times. The chain links TRBV12-3 or TRBV12-4 to TRBJ1-2; TRBD1 matches at 7 bases. This CDR3 is built from 14 residues. V shed 5 bases, J shed 3 bases, and the junction held 6 bases outside the gene matches. The CDR3 DNA follows: TGTGCCAGCAGTATTTGGGACAGAGACTATGGCTACACCTTC. Its protein product is CASSIWDRDYGYTF.

This clonotype showed up just a few times. This chain uses TRBV2 with TRBJ1-6; the D gene is possibly TRBD1 (6 bases). Germline CDR1 is SNHLY and CDR2 is FYNNEI. Trimming took 5 bases from V and 15 from J, leaving 17 bases between them. The CDR3 loop spans 13 amino acids. The CDR3 is CASSPQGGEVLHF. Written as DNA, the CDR3 is TGTGCCAGCAGTCCACAGGGAGGTGAAGTCCTCCACTTT.

The rearrangement uses TRBV24-1 and TRBJ2-1, with 9 bases identical to TRBD1. Germline assignment: CDR1 KGHDR and CDR2 SFDVKD. Trimming removed 8 bases from V and 0 bases from J; junction bases left unmatched: 16. CDR3 length: 19 residues. The CDR3 DNA reads TGTGCCACCATTTTCCGGGACAGGGATTTTTTCTGCTCCTACAATGAGCAGTTCTTC. Translating gives CATIFRDRDFFCSYNEQFF.

There are a few counts of this clonotype. The gene calls are TRBV20-1 and TRBJ1-5; 7 bases are shared with TRBD1. The CDR3 has 15 amino acids. Germline lookup yields CDR1 DFQATT and CDR2 SNEGSKA (reference sequence). Trimming took 6 bases from V and 0 from J; bases not matched to a gene: 8. The DNA for the CDR3 is TGCAGTGCAACCGGGACAGAGGATAGCAATCAGCCCCAGCATTTT. Its protein product is CSATGTEDSNQPQHF.

This clonotype was counted a few times. The chain uses TRBV3-1 and TRBJ2-2; tentatively, D is TRBD1 (5 bases). The CDR3 loop spans 13 amino acids. The germline V and J ends were trimmed by 5 bases and 7 bases, with 11 bases remaining between them. Germline CDR1 reads LGHDT; CDR2 reads YNNKEL (reference sequence). The CDR3, as DNA: TGTGCCAGCAGCGGCCAGGGTGGCGGGGAGCTGTTTTTT. Encoded protein: CASSGQGGGELFF.

Only a few counts were recorded for this clonotype. The chain links TRBV12-3 or TRBV12-4 to TRBJ1-4; TRBD1 is a possible D gene (5 bases). V lost 5 bases and J lost 3, with 13 bases in between. The CDR3 covers 15 residues. CDR3 nucleotides: TGTGCCAGCAGTGGTCAGGGTGTAGCTAATGAAAAACTGTTTTTT. Its translation is CASSGQGVANEKLFF.

V and J are TRBV28 and TRBJ1-1; TRBD1 aligns across 8 bases. The J segment lost 2 bases and the V segment lost 4 bases, leaving 12 bases of the junction unmatched. CDR1 is MDHEN, CDR2 SYDVKM, per germline. There are 17 residues in the CDR3. The CDR3 region has the DNA TGTGCCAGCAGTTCCCGGTTGACAGGGGACCTTAACACTGAAGCTTTCTTT. Translated: CASSSRLTGDLNTEAFF.

The CDR3 DNA reads TGTGCCAGCAGTGCCTCCCGACAGGGAAAAACCTACGAGCAGTACTTC. It yields the protein CASSASRQGKTYEQYF. This chain connects TRBV25-1 to TRBJ2-7; TRBD1 matches at 7 bases. CDR1 and CDR2 from the germline V gene are MGHDK and SYGVNS. The CDR3 totals 16 residues. V dropped 4 bases and J dropped 2; count of bases not matched to a gene: 11.

The chain employs TRBV12-3 or TRBV12-4 and TRBJ2-7; TRBD2 aligns across 8 bases. V shed 5 bases, J shed 9 bases, and the junction held 6 bases outside the gene matches. This CDR3 spans 12 amino acids. The CDR3 region has the DNA TGTGCCAGCAGTAGAGCGGGAGTAGGGCAGTACTTC. Amino acids: CASSRAGVGQYF.

The chain has TRBV7-2 and TRBJ2-1, with 8 positions matching TRBD2. The V and J ends lost 3 bases and 6 bases, in that order; junction bases with no gene match: 10. The CDR3 has 16 amino acids. The germline V gene encodes CDR1 SGHTA and CDR2 FQGNSA. CDR3 protein: CASSFSSGTRFNEQFF. DNA of the CDR3: TGTGCCAGCAGCTTCAGTAGCGGGACCAGGTTCAATGAGCAGTTCTTC.

This chain uses TRBV29-1 with TRBJ1-1; D is unclear. Deletions cut 4 bases from V and 4 bases from J, with 10 bases between. The CDR3 consists of 12 residues. From germline, CDR1 is SQVTM and CDR2 ANQGSEA. CDR3: CSVGELGTEAFF. CDR3 nucleotide sequence: TGCAGCGTTGGGGAGTTGGGCACTGAAGCTTTCTTT.

V gene TRBV20-1 combines with J gene TRBJ2-7; D ambiguous. CDR3 size: 13 residues. Germline CDR1 is DFQATT and CDR2 is SNEGSKA (reference sequence). The germline V and J ends were trimmed by 0 bases and 3 bases, with 9 bases remaining between them. Written as DNA, the CDR3 is TGCAGTGCTAGAGATGCGAAAAACTACGAGCAGTACTTC. As protein: CSARDAKNYEQYF.

The rearrangement links TRBV10-2 to TRBJ1-5; no firm D call. This CDR3 spans 17 amino acids. CDR1 is WSHSY, CDR2 SAAADI, per germline. Trimming left V 2 bases short and J 2 bases short, with 16 bases between. CDR3 region: CASSEPVGFLGNQPQHF. CDR3 sequence (DNA): TGCGCCAGCAGTGAGCCCGTCGGCTTCTTAGGCAATCAGCCCCAGCATTTT.

The V call is TRBV5-1, the J call TRBJ2-3; 8 bases map to TRBD2. Per germline, CDR1 SGHRS and CDR2 YFSETQ. V lost 0 bases and J lost 5; bases outside the gene matches: 11. The CDR3 is made up of 17 amino acids. CDR3 coding DNA: TGCGCCAGCAGCTTGGGGGCGCGAGCGGGAGAACGAGATACGCAGTATTTT. Its protein product is CASSLGARAGERDTQYF.

V and J are TRBV7-9 and TRBJ2-3; 8 bases fit TRBD2. This CDR3 region has 16 residues. The ends lost 5 bases at V and 4 bases at J; junction bases unmatched: 11. Germline V gene data show CDR1 as SEHNR and CDR2 as FQNEAQ (reference sequence). The CDR3 protein is CASSHSSGRGADTQYF. CDR3 in DNA: TGTGCCAGCAGCCATTCTAGCGGGCGTGGGGCAGATACGCAGTATTTT.

This clonotype showed up just a few times. V gene TRBV24-1 combines with J gene TRBJ2-1, with 10 bases identical to TRBD2. V lost 1 base and J lost 7; bases outside the gene matches: 12. The CDR3 length is 18 residues. The germline gives CDR1 KGHDR, CDR2 SFDVKD. CDR3: CATSDFPSGRVGSNEQFF. The CDR3 coding sequence is TGTGCCACCAGTGATTTCCCTAGCGGGAGAGTCGGTTCTAATGAGCAGTTCTTC.

This clonotype has a handful of counts. V and J are TRBV15 and TRBJ1-3; no reliable D call. The CDR3 spans 15 residues. Germline values: CDR1 LNHNV, CDR2 YYDKDF (reference sequence). V lost 0 bases, J lost 2 bases, and 8 bases lay in between. The CDR3 nucleotides read TGTGCCACCAGCAGAGATAATCGAGCTGGAAACACCATATATTTT. The encoded protein is CATSRDNRAGNTIYF. Supplemented by reference TRBV15 and TRBJ1-3, the full variable domain reads DAMVIQNPRYQVTQFGKPVTLSCSQTLNHNVMYWYQQKSSQAPKLLFHYYDKDFNNEADTPDNFQSRRPNTSFCFLDIRSPGLGDTAMYLCATSRDNRAGNTIYFGEGSWLTVV.

This clonotype showed up just a few times. This sequence joins TRBV7-2 and TRBJ2-3; 8 bases agree with TRBD1. This CDR3 has 13 amino acids. CDR1 and CDR2 (germline): SGHTA, FQGNSA. Trimming removed 5 bases from V and 8 bases from J; junction bases left unmatched: 6. The chain's CDR3 is CASSGQGGGTQYF. Written as DNA, the CDR3 is TGTGCCAGCAGCGGACAGGGTGGCGGTACGCAGTATTTT.

This clonotype was detected only a few times. The chain joins TRBV6-1 to TRBJ2-7; no clear D gene. Trimming stripped 6 bases from V and 0 bases from J, with 15 bases between. The V gene's germline CDR1 is MNHNS and CDR2 SASEGT. The CDR3 covers 15 residues. CDR3 bases: TGTGCCAGCAGGACACGTCCAGGCCGCTCCTACGAGCAGTACGTC. Protein sequence: CASRTRPGRSYEQYV.

In its sample, this clonotype was seen a few times. The chain combines TRBV11-2 with TRBJ2-2; D might be TRBD1 (5 bases). Germline V gives CDR1 SGHAT, CDR2 FQNNGV. This CDR3 is built from 15 residues. The V and J ends lost 7 bases and 6 bases respectively, with 18 bases between them. In nucleotides, the CDR3 is TGTGCCAGCACGGCCTACGAAGCAGGGCCCGGGGAGCTGTTTTTT. The encoded protein is CASTAYEAGPGELFF. The full variable domain, its missing parts supplied by reference TRBV11-2 and TRBJ2-2, is EAGVAQSPRYKIIEKRQSVAFWCNPISGHATLYWYQQILGQGPKLLIQFQNNGVVDDSQLPKDRFSAERLKGVDSTLKIQPAKLEDSAVYLCASTAYEAGPGELFFGEGSRLTVL.